This TCR beta chain is from a study of control samples from healthy donors and cancer patients. The repertoire was sequenced with immunoSEQ multiplex PCR; TCRdb's copy has only in-frame clones and lacks some. The profile covers some 120,000 clones, with around 93% appearing a single time and about 1.5% taken by the ten largest. V was shortened by 5 bases and J by 4 bases, with 12 bases between the two germline ends. The CDR3 is 13 residues long. Germline loops: CDR1 SGDLS, CDR2 YYNGEE. The specimen sequenced was PBMCs. This TCR was sampled from a man between 50 and 59 years old with head and neck cancer. The V gene is TRBV9, the J gene TRBJ2-5; D is uncertain. CDR3 amino acids: CASSPGSGETQYF. For the CDR3, the DNA is TGTGCCAGCAGTCCCGGGTCGGGAGAGACCCAGTACTTC.